This T cell receptor (beta chain) was identified in a study of T cell responses to AZD1222 COVID-19 vaccine. Measured with immunoSEQ multiplex PCR; TCRdb has only the in-frame clones, and not every one. The sample consists of some 150,000 clones, approximately 85% of them appearing once. Overall study findings and caveats: At study baseline, merely more than 5 AZD1222 recipients were seropositive. When two AZD1222 doses had been given, Spike-specific TCR breadth and depth rose. At 160-218 and 743-854, vaccine-associated CD4 TCRs were dominant, and they spanned spike.

A remark on this clone: As yet, its antigen is unknown.

The CDR3 totals 15 residues. CDR1 ENHRY and CDR2 SYGVKD come from the germline V gene. Unmatched junction bases numbered 3, after V lost 2 bases and J lost 6 bases. This sequence was found in an adult in good health. Sequenced here: peripheral blood, sampled on day 0 of MenACWY control vaccination. The gene calls are TRBV10-3 and TRBJ2-7, with 14 bases aligning to TRBD2. The CDR3 is CAISERLAGGSEQYF. DNA of the CDR3: TGTGCCATCAGTGAGCGACTAGCGGGGGGGAGCGAGCAGTACTTC.